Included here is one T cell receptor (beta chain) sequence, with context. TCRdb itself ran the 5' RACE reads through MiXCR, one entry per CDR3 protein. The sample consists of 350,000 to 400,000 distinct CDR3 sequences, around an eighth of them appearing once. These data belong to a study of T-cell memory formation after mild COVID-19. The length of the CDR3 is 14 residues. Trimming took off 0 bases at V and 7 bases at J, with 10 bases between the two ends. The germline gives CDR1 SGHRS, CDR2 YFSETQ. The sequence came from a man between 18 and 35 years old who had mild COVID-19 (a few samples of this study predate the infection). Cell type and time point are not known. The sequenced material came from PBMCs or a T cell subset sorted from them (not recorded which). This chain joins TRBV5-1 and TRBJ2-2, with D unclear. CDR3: CASSLVWAGGELFF. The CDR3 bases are TGCGCCAGCAGCTTGGTATGGGCTGGCGGGGAGCTGTTTTTT.